These 25 T cell receptor beta chains came from one sample sequenced in a study of OX40 agonist ivuxolimab in advanced cancers. The assay was immunoSEQ multiplex PCR, and TCRdb's table has in-frame clones only and misses some. Of 53,000 or so clones listed, roughly 80% are singletons. The input for sequencing was CD4+ or CD8+ T cells sorted from blood, taken in a trial of the OX40 agonist ivuxolimab. Receptors were obtained from an adult with an advanced solid tumor such as melanoma, head and neck, liver or kidney cancer.

Here the CDR3 reads CASSLERRQETQYF. CDR3 coding DNA: TGTGCCAGCAGCTTAGAGCGGAGGCAAGAGACCCAGTACTTC. The V gene is TRBV7-2, the J gene TRBJ2-5, with D possibly TRBD2 on 5 matching bases. The V end lost 1 base, the J end lost 2 bases, and 8 bases lay between the germline ends. Germline lookup yields CDR1 SGHTA and CDR2 FQGNSA. This CDR3 comprises 14 residues.

Relative to its sample, this clone is medium-sized. The chain combines TRBV6-1 with TRBJ2-7; TRBD2 matches 9 bases. The V gene's germline CDR1 is MNHNS and CDR2 SASEGT. The CDR3 runs to 14 residues. V trimming: 7 bases; J trimming: 5 bases; junction bases outside the gene matches: 9. CDR3 in amino acids: CASNPSGIFHEQYF. In nucleotides, the CDR3 is TGTGCCAGCAACCCTAGCGGGATCTTCCACGAGCAGTACTTC.

The chain employs TRBV11-3 and TRBJ1-1, with D perhaps TRBD1 (5 bases). Trimming took 6 bases from V and 3 from J, leaving 23 bases between them. Germline loops: CDR1 SGHNT, CDR2 YENEEA. CDR3 length equals 17 residues. DNA of the CDR3: TGTGCCAGCAGGAGACAAATTGGGTTAGGGGACCACACTGAAGCTTTCTTT. Amino acid sequence: CASRRQIGLGDHTEAFF.

In regard to this clone: A read error may account for a junction end that differs from germline. The chain employs TRBV27 and TRBJ1-2; possible D gene TRBD1, 5 bases. Germline CDR1 reads MNHEY; CDR2 reads SMNVEV (reference sequence). The CDR3 has 13 residues. The CDR3 here is CVSSLRAGGGYTF. The CDR3 nucleotides read TGTGTCAGCAGCCTTAGAGCGGGGGGGGGCTACACCTTC.

The chain uses TRBV18 and TRBJ2-1; D ambiguous. In germline, CDR1 is KGHSH, CDR2 LQKENI. CDR3 length: 14 residues. V lost 1 base to trimming and J lost 5 bases, with 9 bases between them. The CDR3 DNA is TGTGCCAGCTCACCACGGGCTAACGACAATGAGCAGTTCTTC. It translates to CASSPRANDNEQFF.

This clone ranks as medium-sized (0.01 to 0.1%). This chain links TRBV6-5 with TRBJ2-7, with 7 bases matching TRBD1. V was pared by 1 base and J by 2 bases, with 2 bases of the junction left unmatched. This CDR3 comprises 14 residues. CDR1 and CDR2 from the germline V gene are MNHEY and SVGAGI. The CDR3 loop is CASSYLGQTYEQYF. CDR3 nucleotides: TGTGCCAGCAGTTACTTGGGACAGACCTACGAGCAGTACTTC.

CDR3 in amino acids: CASSRYGDTSTDTQYF. For the CDR3, the DNA is TGTGCCAGCAGCCGGTACGGAGACACCAGCACAGATACGCAGTATTTT. The gene calls are TRBV14 and TRBJ2-3; D gene unclear. Deletions cut 4 bases from V and 0 bases from J, with 14 bases between. The germline CDR1 and CDR2 sequences are SGHDN and FVKESK. The CDR3 is 16 amino acids.

This clone was recorded only once. The V gene is TRBV27, the J gene TRBJ2-1; no definite D call. Germline V gene lookup returns CDR1 MNHEY and CDR2 SMNVEV (reference sequence). This CDR3 region has 12 residues. The V end was cut by 3 bases, the J end by 9 bases, with 9 bases between. CDR3 DNA sequence: TGTGCCAGCAGTTTTTATGGTGTTGAGCAGTTCTTC. Translated, it gives CASSFYGVEQFF.

This clone was picked up a small number of times. The chain couples TRBV27 to TRBJ2-7; 7 bases map to TRBD2. Germline CDR1 and CDR2: MNHEY and SMNVEV (reference sequence). The CDR3 totals 13 residues. J lost 4 bases, V lost 4 bases, and 4 bases had no gene match. The CDR3 sequence is CASSSGRAYEQYF. CDR3 in DNA: TGTGCCAGCAGTTCGGGGAGGGCGTACGAGCAGTACTTC.

The chain combines TRBV27 with TRBJ1-1; 9 bases fit TRBD1. V lost 5 bases, J lost 5 bases, and 9 bases stayed unmatched. The CDR3 contains 15 residues. CDR1 and CDR2 (germline): MNHEY, SMNVEV (reference sequence). CDR3 amino acids: CASSARQGVGTEAFF. The CDR3 DNA follows: TGTGCCAGCAGTGCCCGACAGGGGGTAGGAACTGAAGCTTTCTTT.

This rearrangement joins TRBV27 to TRBJ1-1, with 8 nucleotides matching TRBD1. This CDR3 has 15 residues. With V trimmed by 6 bases and J by 0 bases, 6 bases remained unmatched. CDR1 is MNHEY and CDR2 is SMNVEV in the germline V gene (reference sequence). The CDR3 DNA reads as TGTGCCAGCAGAAAGGGGGGACAGGTGAACACTGAAGCTTTCTTT. This sequence encodes CASRKGGQVNTEAFF.

As to this clone: Other nucleotide sequences in the sample specify the same CDR3. The CDR3 spells CASTPSGGPKNYGYTF. CDR3 DNA sequence: TGTGCCAGCACCCCATCGGGGGGACCCAAAAACTATGGCTACACCTTC. This sequence joins TRBV27 and TRBJ1-2, with D perhaps TRBD1 (5 bases). The CDR3 consists of 16 residues. V lost 7 bases, J lost 2 bases, and 20 bases lay in between. In germline, CDR1 is MNHEY, CDR2 SMNVEV (reference sequence).

The chain's CDR3 is CASSEYFSRQDTDTQYF. CDR3 coding DNA: TGTGCCAGCAGTGAATATTTCTCGCGACAGGACACAGATACGCAGTATTTT. V and J are TRBV25-1 and TRBJ2-3; D is perhaps TRBD1 (6 bases). This CDR3 is built from 17 residues. Germline V CDR1 and CDR2: MGHDK, SYGVNS. The ends were cut back, 0 bases at V and 2 bases at J, with 15 bases in the middle. Full variable domain (remainder filled in from reference TRBV25-1 and TRBJ2-3): EADIYQTPRYLVIGTGKKITLECSQTMGHDKMYWYQQDPGMELHLIHYSYGVNSTEKGDLSSESTVSRIRTEHFPLTLESARPSHTSQYLCASSEYFSRQDTDTQYFGPGTRLTVL.

There are a few counts of this clone. The CDR3 spells CSARGQLGWHF. CDR3 DNA: TGCAGTGCTAGAGGACAGTTAGGTTGGCATTTT. The rearrangement uses TRBV20-1 and TRBJ1-5; TRBD1 is a possible D gene (5 bases). Germline CDR1 DFQATT, CDR2 SNEGSKA (reference sequence). V dropped 1 base and J dropped 15 bases, with 13 bases sitting between them. The CDR3 is made up of 11 amino acids.

This clone appeared once. The chain carries TRBV7-2 and TRBJ2-7; 11 bases agree with TRBD2. Germline V lookup: CDR1 SGHTA, CDR2 FQGNSA. This CDR3 spans 17 amino acids. Trimming cost V 1 base and J 3 bases; bases outside gene matches: 8. The CDR3 nucleotides are TGTGCCAGCAGCTTAGGGGGTAGCGGGAGGGTTTTCTACGAGCAGTACTTC. The encoded protein is CASSLGGSGRVFYEQYF.

The V call is TRBV27, the J call TRBJ2-5, with D possibly being TRBD1 or TRBD2 (5 bases each). Germline CDR1 MNHEY, CDR2 SMNVEV (reference sequence). This CDR3 contains 16 residues. V lost 0 bases and J lost 6, with 17 bases in between. The DNA for the CDR3 is TGTGCCAGCAGTTTATCAGTTGGGACCCCACCCAAGACCCAGTACTTC. As protein: CASSLSVGTPPKTQYF.

The gene calls are TRBV7-3 and TRBJ2-1, with 10 bases matching TRBD1. Germline loops: CDR1 SGHTA, CDR2 FQGTGA. V was clipped by 2 bases and J by 7 bases; unmatched bases: 11. The CDR3 is 17 amino acids. The CDR3, as DNA: TGTGCCAGCAGCTTACCGCAGGGACAGGGGAGGGGGAATGAGCAGTTCTTC. This translates into CASSLPQGQGRGNEQFF.

In nucleotides, the CDR3 is TGTGCCAGTAGTATGCGGGGGGCCGCTGAAGCTTTCTTT. It translates to CASSMRGAAEAFF. The V gene is TRBV19, the J gene TRBJ1-1, with D possibly TRBD1 on 6 matching bases. The germline CDR1 and CDR2 sequences are LNHDA and SQIVND (reference sequence). Trimming left V 3 bases short and J 6 bases short, with 11 bases between. CDR3 size: 13 residues.

V and J are TRBV28 and TRBJ1-4, with D possibly TRBD1 on 6 matching bases. The CDR3 spans 14 residues. Germline CDR1 and CDR2: MDHEN and SYDVKM. V gave up 7 bases and J gave up 4 bases, with 13 bases separating them. Written as DNA, the CDR3 is TGTGCCAGCACCCTTTCAGGGGTTAATGAAAAACTGTTTTTT. Translated: CASTLSGVNEKLFF.

The J gene is TRBJ2-1, the V gene TRBV20-1; D is ambiguous. Trimming stripped 5 bases from V and 10 bases from J, with 12 bases between. The V gene's germline CDR1 is DFQATT and CDR2 SNEGSKA (reference sequence). The CDR3 extends over 11 amino acids. The CDR3 sequence is CSAPSGREQFF. CDR3 nucleotide sequence: TGCAGTGCTCCCTCCGGTAGGGAGCAGTTCTTC.

CDR3 DNA: TGTGCCACCCCATCCTTAGGTGGAAACACCATATATTTT. Residues: CATPSLGGNTIYF. This chain links TRBV19 with TRBJ1-3; D gene uncertain. V lost 10 bases to trimming and J lost 3 bases, with 13 bases between them. The CDR3 length is 13 residues. From germline, CDR1 is LNHDA and CDR2 SQIVND (reference sequence).

The chain is built from TRBV7-7 and TRBJ2-5; D remains ambiguous. Trimming shortened V by 3 bases and J by 3 bases, and 14 bases separated the two germline ends. Germline CDR1 and CDR2: SSHAT and FNYEAQ (reference sequence). CDR3 length: 15 residues. The CDR3 is CASSFLGAREETQYF. The CDR3 nucleotides are TGTGCCAGCAGCTTCCTAGGAGCTCGGGAAGAGACCCAGTACTTC.

This clone showed up just once. The CDR3 sequence: CASSLAGGSNEQFF. In DNA form, the CDR3 reads TGTGCCAGCAGTCTAGCGGGAGGGTCCAATGAGCAGTTCTTC. The chain couples TRBV6-1 to TRBJ2-1; 12 bases match TRBD2. With V trimmed by 5 bases and J by 6 bases, 2 bases remained unmatched. CDR1 MNHNS and CDR2 SASEGT come from the germline V gene. The CDR3 is 14 residues long.

The chain has TRBV5-4 and TRBJ1-1; TRBD1 agrees at 7 bases. The CDR3 sequence is 16 residues long. Trimming at V came to 2 bases and at J to 0 bases, leaving 7 bases not matched to a gene. Germline V lookup: CDR1 SGHNT, CDR2 YYREEE (reference sequence). The CDR3 sequence is CASSLRDRSMNTEAFF. CDR3 coding DNA: TGTGCCAGCAGCTTAAGGGACAGAAGCATGAACACTGAAGCTTTCTTT.

The chain carries TRBV30 and TRBJ1-2, with no clear D. Per germline, CDR1 GTSNPN and CDR2 SVGIG (reference sequence). The V end was cut by 3 bases, the J end by 4 bases, with 9 bases between. The CDR3 contains 12 residues. In DNA, the CDR3 is TGTGCCTGGAGGGGAGAGATCTATGGCTACACCTTC. Amino acids: CAWRGEIYGYTF.